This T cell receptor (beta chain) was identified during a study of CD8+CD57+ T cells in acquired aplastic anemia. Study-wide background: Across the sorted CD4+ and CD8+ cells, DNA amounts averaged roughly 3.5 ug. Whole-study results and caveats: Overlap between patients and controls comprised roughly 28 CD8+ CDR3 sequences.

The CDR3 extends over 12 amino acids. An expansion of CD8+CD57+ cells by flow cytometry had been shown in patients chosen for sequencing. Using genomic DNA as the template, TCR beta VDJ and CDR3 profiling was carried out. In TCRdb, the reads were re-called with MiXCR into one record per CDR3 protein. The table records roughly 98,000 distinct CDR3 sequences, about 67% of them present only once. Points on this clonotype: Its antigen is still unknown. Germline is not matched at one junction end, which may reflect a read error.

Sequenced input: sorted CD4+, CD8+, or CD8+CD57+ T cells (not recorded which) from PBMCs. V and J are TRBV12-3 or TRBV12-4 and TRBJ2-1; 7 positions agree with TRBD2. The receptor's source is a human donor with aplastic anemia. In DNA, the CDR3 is TGTGCCAGCAGTTTAGCGCGGGGGAGGAGGGTCTTC. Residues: CASSLARGRRVF.